The 2 T cell receptor beta chains below all came from one sample that was sequenced in a study of T cell responses to AZD1222 COVID-19 vaccine. TCRdb's table, derived via immunoSEQ multiplex PCR, lists solely in-frame clones and lacks some. Of about 120,000 clones in the sample, approximately 88% were seen once. The specimen was peripheral blood, collected on day 0 of AZD1222 vaccination. The receptors come from an adult in good health.

The chain employs TRBV10-3 and TRBJ1-2; D is unclear. The CDR3 has 15 amino acids. Germline assignment: CDR1 ENHRY and CDR2 SYGVKD. V lost 2 bases, J lost 8 bases, and 18 bases lay in between. The CDR3 is CAISELNEGKRGYTF. CDR3 sequence (DNA): TGTGCCATCAGTGAGCTTAATGAGGGCAAACGGGGCTACACCTTC.

The chain uses TRBV7-2 and TRBJ2-5, with 8 bases identical to TRBD1. V was pared by 4 bases and J by 5 bases, with 6 bases of the junction left unmatched. This CDR3 has 14 residues. Germline CDR1 SGHTA, CDR2 FQGNSA. The CDR3 spells CASSYQTGEETQYF. Written as DNA, the CDR3 is TGTGCCAGCAGCTACCAGACAGGGGAGGAGACCCAGTACTTC.